The present entry profiles one T cell receptor beta chain with its context. The length of the CDR3 is 15 residues. The junction had 5 bases not matched to a gene; V was cut back by 0 bases and J by 6 bases. Germline values: CDR1 MNHEY, CDR2 SVGAGI. This record belongs to a study of Ad26.COV2.S vaccination and SARS-CoV-2 variants. Clones were sequenced by immunoSEQ multiplex PCR, and TCRdb holds only the in-frame ones, with some missing. The sample has about 370,000 clones; 89% are singletons. Treatment meaning: 15 to 20 received Ad26.COV2.S at low or high dose, single or two shots; roughly five received placebo; per-sample allocation not given. The study sampled participants on day 63 after the first vaccine or placebo injection.

The J gene is TRBJ2-1, the V gene TRBV6-5; 7 bases agree with TRBD2. The receptor comes from a person aged 18-65 years who received the Ad26.COV2.S COVID-19 vaccine or a placebo. Sequences were derived from peripheral blood, sampled in a trial of Ad26.COV2.S vaccine versus placebo. The CDR3 is CASSYSKAGLNEQFF. DNA of the CDR3: TGTGCCAGCAGTTACTCGAAAGCGGGACTCAATGAGCAGTTCTTC.